This passage covers 7 T cell receptor beta chains from one sample sequenced in a study of blood T cell repertoires in COVID-19. Generated by immunoSEQ multiplex PCR, the TCRdb table keeps only in-frame clones and is missing some. The sample lists 200,000 to 300,000 clones; approximately 86% were seen once. Source material: peripheral blood. These TCRs come from a woman in her sixties with COVID-19, enrolled during active disease.

This chain uses TRBV7-9 with TRBJ2-7; 7 nucleotides align to TRBD2. The germline V gene encodes CDR1 SEHNR and CDR2 FQNEAQ (reference sequence). This CDR3 contains 14 residues. V lost 5 bases and J lost 5; bases outside the gene matches: 9. CDR3 DNA sequence: TGTGCCAGCAGCCAGACTAGGGGAGGGGACGAGCAGTACTTC. Its translation is CASSQTRGGDEQYF. The whole variable domain, remainder taken from reference TRBV7-9 and TRBJ2-7, is DTGVSQNPRHKITKRGQNVTFRCDPISEHNRLYWYRQTLGQGPEFLTYFQNEAQLEKSRLLSDRFSAERPKGSFSTLEIQRTEQGDSAMYLCASSQTRGGDEQYFGPGTRLTVT.

The chain links TRBV19 to TRBJ2-3, with 10 bases identical to TRBD2. Per the germline V gene, CDR1 is LNHDA and CDR2 is SQIVND (reference sequence). V trimming: 5 bases; J trimming: 4 bases; junction bases outside the gene matches: 6. CDR3 length equals 15 residues. The CDR3 bases are TGTGCCAGTAGTTCCAGAGCGGGAGGGGCAGATACGCAGTATTTT. It is translated as CASSSRAGGADTQYF. Combining the CDR3 with reference TRBV19 and TRBJ2-3 gives the whole variable domain DGGITQSPKYLFRKEGQNVTLSCEQNLNHDAMYWYRQDPGQGLRLIYYSQIVNDFQKGDIAEGYSVSREKKESFPLTVTSAQKNPTAFYLCASSSRAGGADTQYFGPGTRLTVL.

The gene calls are TRBV27 and TRBJ2-3, with 7 bases that match TRBD1. Germline V gives CDR1 MNHEY, CDR2 SMNVEV (reference sequence). The CDR3 runs to 13 residues. Germline trimming cut 8 bases from V and 5 bases from J; bases unmatched to any gene: 7. The CDR3 DNA reads TGTGCCAGCGGAAGACAGGGCGAAGATACGCAGTATTTT. It translates to CASGRQGEDTQYF.

CDR3 protein: CASIPSGLYTDTQYF. The CDR3 DNA reads TGTGCCAGCATCCCGTCGGGACTATACACAGATACGCAGTATTTT. This rearrangement joins TRBV6-2 or TRBV6-3 to TRBJ2-3, with 7 bases matching TRBD2. After removal of 7 bases from V and 2 bases from J, the junction contained 9 bases not matched to a gene. Germline loops: CDR1 MNHEY, CDR2 SVGEGT. The CDR3 covers 15 residues.

The gene calls are TRBV28 and TRBJ1-2, with 7 bases identical to TRBD1. After removal of 6 bases from V and 3 bases from J, the junction contained 7 bases not matched to a gene. The germline gives CDR1 MDHEN, CDR2 SYDVKM. CDR3 length: 14 residues. The CDR3 sequence is CASRTGTADYGYTF. CDR3 DNA: TGTGCCAGCAGAACCGGGACAGCAGACTATGGCTACACCTTC.

The chain recombines TRBV28 with TRBJ2-1; 12 nucleotides line up with TRBD2. V shed 2 bases and J 8 bases; nucleotides not matched to a gene: 10. This CDR3 has 17 residues. Germline V gene sequence: CDR1 MDHEN, CDR2 SYDVKM. CDR3 DNA: TGTGCCAGCAGTTTACGCTCTAGCGGGAGGGCCGGGTATGAGCAGTTCTTC. The encoded protein is CASSLRSSGRAGYEQFF.

The chain has TRBV27 and TRBJ2-1; 9 bases line up with TRBD2. V lost 6 bases, J lost 2 bases, and 11 bases stayed unmatched. The CDR3 is 17 residues long. The germline V gene has CDR1 MNHEY and CDR2 SMNVEV (reference sequence). In DNA form, the CDR3 reads TGTGCCAGCAGAGCCCTTATAGCGGGAGATCCCTACAATGAGCAGTTCTTC. It translates to CASRALIAGDPYNEQFF.